Listed below are T cell receptor beta chains from one sample, sequenced in a study of T cell responses to AZD1222 COVID-19 vaccine. TCRdb keeps only in-frame clones here, not all; method: immunoSEQ multiplex PCR. The top ten hold around 1.5% of the sample, which has fewer than 200,000 clones, roughly 92% seen once. The sample consisted of peripheral blood, taken on day 0 of AZD1222 vaccination. These receptors were taken from an adult in good health. Each CDR3 is given with its conserved first and last residue.

TRBJ2-2 TRBV4-2 CASSPLAVGNTGELFF
TRBJ1-4 TRBV6-5 CASRPDRATNEKLFF
TRBJ1-1 TRBV2 CASSERWRTRSMNTEAFF
TRBJ1-1 TRBV6-4 CASSDGGGRAFF
TRBJ1-1 TRBV19 CASSAGQNTEAFF
TRBJ1-4 TRBV7-2 CASSLNGGVGRGLEKLFF
TRBJ1-4 TRBV6-5 CASSYRRINEKLFF
TRBJ1-4 TRBV30 CAWSRGYRGEKLFF
TRBJ1-6 TRBV5-1 CASSALGQAGSPLHF
TRBJ1-3 TRBV30 CAWSGPGRGSGNTIYF
TRBJ1-6 TRBV15 CATSRDVVGSYNSPLHF
TRBJ1-2 TRBV7-9 CASSLEANYGYTF
TRBJ1-1 TRBV29-1 CSVGSRMNTEAFF
TRBJ2-1 TRBV11-3 CASSLGTSGSYNEQFF
TRBJ1-1 TRBV12-5 CASGYRVGEAFF
TRBJ2-1 TRBV9 CASSPPGTRGNEQFF
TRBJ1-5 TRBV4-1 CASSQDYRDSEPQHF
TRBJ2-3 TRBV12-1 CASSLGQRASTDTQYF
TRBJ1-2 TRBV2 CASSPQGAYGYTF
TRBJ1-3 TRBV6-5 CASTIAGRSGNTIYF
TRBJ2-5 TRBV2 CASRKDGAGETQYF
TRBJ2-3 TRBV6-5 CASSLAGGDTQYF
TRBJ2-3 TRBV5-1 CASSPRQGPDTQYF
TRBJ2-7 TRBV9 CASSVSLAGVFEQYF
TRBJ1-2 TRBV7-2 CASSLGIQGADGYTF
TRBJ1-6 TRBV5-8 CASSPGWDSPLHF
TRBJ1-1 TRBV12-3/TRBV12-4 CASSLMNTEAFF
TRBJ2-3 TRBV4-2 CASSKRTGTDTQYF
TRBJ1-2 TRBV19 CASSAAPGQGNYGYTF
TRBJ1-5 TRBV28 CATFLRRGNQPQHF
TRBJ1-6 TRBV7-3 CASSLPDPDYSPLHF
TRBJ1-3 TRBV4-2 CASSQDTGIAGNTIYF
TRBJ1-1 TRBV7-9 CASTTLGTRTEAFF
TRBJ2-7 TRBV19 CASSFAGGSYEQYF
TRBJ2-7 TRBV28 CASSYRGIYEQYF
TRBJ1-1 TRBV4-2 CASSSGGNTEAFF
TRBJ1-2 TRBV21-1 CASSSPGQGIYGYTF
TRBJ2-7 TRBV5-8 CASSLAGRSGAYEQYF
TRBJ2-2 TRBV9 CASSARNTGELFF
TRBJ2-2 TRBV9 CASSVASGPQTNTGELFF
TRBJ1-1 TRBV23-1 CASSPPVGGNTEAFF
TRBJ2-3 TRBV3-1/TRBV3-2 CASSRGTSGPLLTQYF
TRBJ2-1 TRBV2 CASKDLYNEQFF
TRBJ1-4 TRBV6-5 CASSYLGRGEKLFF
TRBJ2-1 TRBV7-8 CASSVSLLSSYNEQFF
TRBJ1-1 TRBV18 CASSPDYGTGEAFF
TRBJ1-1 TRBV5-1 CASSVTQNTEAFF
TRBJ1-1 TRBV5-6 CASSLGGATEAFF
TRBJ1-1 TRBV27 CASSLKDRGTEAFF
TRBJ2-7 TRBV5-1 CASSPEGNKGDEQYF
TRBJ2-5 TRBV29-1 CSVASQGTTETQYF
TRBJ2-6 TRBV19 CASSTTLSGANVLTF
TRBJ1-1 TRBV7-9 CASSLMGNPEAFF
TRBJ1-2 TRBV5-4 CASSLAGAGGYGYTF
TRBJ1-1 TRBV3-1/TRBV3-2 CASSSMAEAFF